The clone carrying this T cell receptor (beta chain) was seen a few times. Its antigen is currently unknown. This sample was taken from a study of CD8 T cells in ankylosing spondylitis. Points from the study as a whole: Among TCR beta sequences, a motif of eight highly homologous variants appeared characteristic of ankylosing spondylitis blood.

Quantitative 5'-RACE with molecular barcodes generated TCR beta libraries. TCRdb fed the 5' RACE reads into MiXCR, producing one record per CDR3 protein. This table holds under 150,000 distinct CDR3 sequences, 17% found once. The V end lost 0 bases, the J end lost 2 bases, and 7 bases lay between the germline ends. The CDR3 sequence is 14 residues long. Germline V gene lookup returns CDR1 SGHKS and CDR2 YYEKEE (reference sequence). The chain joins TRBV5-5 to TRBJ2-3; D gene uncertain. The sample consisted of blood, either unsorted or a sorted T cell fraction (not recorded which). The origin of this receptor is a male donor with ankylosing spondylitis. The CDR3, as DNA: TGTGCCAGCAGCTTGGGGGCTAACACAGATACGCAGTATTTT. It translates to CASSLGANTDTQYF.